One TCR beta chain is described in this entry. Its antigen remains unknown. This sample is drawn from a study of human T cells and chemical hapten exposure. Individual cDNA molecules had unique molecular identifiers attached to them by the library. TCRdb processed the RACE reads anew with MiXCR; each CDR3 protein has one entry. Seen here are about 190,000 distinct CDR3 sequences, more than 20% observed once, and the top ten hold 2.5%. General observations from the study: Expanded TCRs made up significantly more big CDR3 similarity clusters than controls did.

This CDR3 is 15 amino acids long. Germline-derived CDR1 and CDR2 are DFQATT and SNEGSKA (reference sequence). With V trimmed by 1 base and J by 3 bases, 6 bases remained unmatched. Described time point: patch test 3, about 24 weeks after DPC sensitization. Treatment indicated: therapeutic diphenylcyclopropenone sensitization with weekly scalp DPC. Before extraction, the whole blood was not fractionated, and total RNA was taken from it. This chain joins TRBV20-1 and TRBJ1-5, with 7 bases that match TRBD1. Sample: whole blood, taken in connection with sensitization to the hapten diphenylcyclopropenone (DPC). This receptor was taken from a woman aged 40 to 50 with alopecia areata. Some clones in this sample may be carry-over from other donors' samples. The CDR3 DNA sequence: TGCAGTGCTAGAGCGGAGGGGGCGGACAATCAGCCCCAGCATTTT. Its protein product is CSARAEGADNQPQHF.